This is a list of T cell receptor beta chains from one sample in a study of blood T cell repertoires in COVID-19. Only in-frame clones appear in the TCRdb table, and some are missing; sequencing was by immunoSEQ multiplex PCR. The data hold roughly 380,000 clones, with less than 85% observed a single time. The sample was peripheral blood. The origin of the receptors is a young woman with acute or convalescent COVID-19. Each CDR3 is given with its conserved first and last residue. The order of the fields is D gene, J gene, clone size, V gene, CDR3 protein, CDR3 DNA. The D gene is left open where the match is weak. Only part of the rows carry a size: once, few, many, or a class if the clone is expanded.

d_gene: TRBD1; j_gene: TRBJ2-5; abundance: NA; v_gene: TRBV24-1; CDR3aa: CATSEGGQGKETQYF; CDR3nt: TGTGCCACCAGTGAGGGGGGACAGGGCAAAGAGACCCAGTACTTC
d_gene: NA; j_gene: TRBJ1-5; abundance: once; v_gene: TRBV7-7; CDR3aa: CASSLIQSNQPQHF; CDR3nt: TGTGCCAGCAGCTTAATACAGAGCAATCAGCCCCAGCATTTT
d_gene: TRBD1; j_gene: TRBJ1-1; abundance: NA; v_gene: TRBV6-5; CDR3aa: CASRYRDRVSEAFF; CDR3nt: TGTGCCAGCAGGTACCGGGACAGGGTCTCTGAAGCTTTCTTT
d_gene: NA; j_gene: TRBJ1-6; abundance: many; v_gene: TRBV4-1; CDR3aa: CASSHPTGRGVNSPLHF; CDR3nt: TGCGCCAGCAGCCACCCGACAGGACGTGGGGTTAATTCACCCCTCCACTTT
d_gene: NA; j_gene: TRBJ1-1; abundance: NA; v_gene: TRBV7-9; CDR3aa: CASTRWGGGGVNTEAFF; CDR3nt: TGTGCCAGCACTCGGTGGGGGGGCGGCGGTGTGAACACTGAAGCTTTCTTT
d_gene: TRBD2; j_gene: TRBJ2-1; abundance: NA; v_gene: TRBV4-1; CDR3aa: CASSPRGGTSGSTASYNEQFF; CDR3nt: TGCGCCAGCAGCCCCAGAGGGGGTACTAGCGGGAGTACAGCATCCTACAATGAGCAGTTCTTC
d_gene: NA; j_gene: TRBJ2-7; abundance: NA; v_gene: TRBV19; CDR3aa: CASSIPGANSYEQYF; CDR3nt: TGTGCCAGTAGTATCCCCGGAGCCAACTCCTACGAGCAGTACTTC
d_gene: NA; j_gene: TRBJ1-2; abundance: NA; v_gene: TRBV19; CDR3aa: CASSAIDGSLSGYTF; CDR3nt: TGTGCCAGTAGTGCGATCGACGGGTCGTTAAGTGGCTACACCTTC
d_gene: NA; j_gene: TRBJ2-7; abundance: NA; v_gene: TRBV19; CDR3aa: CASSWTVQNEQYF; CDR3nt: TGTGCCAGTAGTTGGACAGTTCAGAACGAGCAGTACTTC
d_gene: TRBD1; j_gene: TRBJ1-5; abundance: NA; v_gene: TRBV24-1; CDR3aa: CATSDFGTGIDQPQHF; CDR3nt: TGTGCCACCAGTGATTTCGGGACAGGGATCGATCAGCCCCAGCATTTT
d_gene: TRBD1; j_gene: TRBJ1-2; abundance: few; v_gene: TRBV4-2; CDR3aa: CASSLGQENYGYTF; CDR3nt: TGTGCCAGCAGCCTGGGACAGGAAAACTATGGCTACACCTTC
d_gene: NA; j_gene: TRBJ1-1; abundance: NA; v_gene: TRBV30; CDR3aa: CAWSAGDREAFF; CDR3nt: TGTGCCTGGTCAGCAGGGGATAGGGAAGCTTTCTTT
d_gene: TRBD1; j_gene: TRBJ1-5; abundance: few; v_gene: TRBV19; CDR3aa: CASSIEGQVPRPQHF; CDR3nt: TGTGCCAGTAGTATAGAGGGACAGGTACCTCGGCCCCAGCATTTT
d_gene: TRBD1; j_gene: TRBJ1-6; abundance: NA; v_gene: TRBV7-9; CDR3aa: CASSRTGLDNSPLHF; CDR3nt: TGTGCCAGCAGCCGGACAGGGTTGGATAATTCACCCCTCCACTTT
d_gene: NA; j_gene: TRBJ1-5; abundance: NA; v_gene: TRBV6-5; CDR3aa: CASSYARGNQPQHF; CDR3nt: TGTGCCAGCAGTTACGCTCGGGGGAATCAGCCCCAGCATTTT
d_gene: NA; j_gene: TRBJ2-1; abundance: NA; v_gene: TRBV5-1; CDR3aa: CASSLGGNEQFF; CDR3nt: TGCGCCAGCAGCTTGGGAGGAAATGAGCAGTTCTTC
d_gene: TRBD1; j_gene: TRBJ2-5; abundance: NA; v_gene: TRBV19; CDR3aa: CASSIPPTGAGETQYF; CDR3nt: TGTGCCAGTAGTATCCCTCCGACAGGGGCAGGAGAGACCCAGTACTTC
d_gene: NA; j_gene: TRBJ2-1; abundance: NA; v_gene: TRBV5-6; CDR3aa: CASSWGQRLAEQFF; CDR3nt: TGTGCCAGCAGCTGGGGACAAAGGCTGGCGGAGCAGTTCTTC
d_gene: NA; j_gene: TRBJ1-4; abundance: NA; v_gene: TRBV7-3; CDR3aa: CASSYHWAGYYEKLFF; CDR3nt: TGTGCCAGCAGTTACCACTGGGCGGGATACTATGAAAAACTGTTTTTT
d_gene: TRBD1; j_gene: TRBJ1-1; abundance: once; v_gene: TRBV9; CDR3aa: CASSEDPTGIEAFF; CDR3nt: TGTGCCAGCAGCGAAGACCCGACAGGGATTGAAGCTTTCTTT
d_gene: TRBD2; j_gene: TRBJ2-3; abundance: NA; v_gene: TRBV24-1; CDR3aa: CATSDLPAGGTDTQYF; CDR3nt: TGTGCCACCAGTGATTTACCGGCGGGAGGCACAGATACGCAGTATTTT
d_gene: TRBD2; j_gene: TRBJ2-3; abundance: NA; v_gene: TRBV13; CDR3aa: CASSPRLAGGFTDTQYF; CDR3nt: TGTGCCAGCAGCCCCCGACTAGCGGGGGGGTTCACAGATACGCAGTATTTT
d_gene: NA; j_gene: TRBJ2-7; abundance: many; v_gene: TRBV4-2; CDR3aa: CASSLGGLGGEQYF; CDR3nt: TGTGCCAGCAGCCTCGGGGGTCTCGGAGGCGAGCAGTACTTC
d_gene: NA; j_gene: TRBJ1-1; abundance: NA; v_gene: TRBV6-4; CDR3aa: CASSDHTGTEAFF; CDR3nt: TGTGCCAGCAGTGACCATACAGGGACTGAAGCTTTCTTT
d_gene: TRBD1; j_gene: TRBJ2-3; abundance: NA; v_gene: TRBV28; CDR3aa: CASSSPGQGTDTQYF; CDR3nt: TGTGCCAGCAGCTCGCCGGGACAGGGTACAGATACGCAGTATTTT
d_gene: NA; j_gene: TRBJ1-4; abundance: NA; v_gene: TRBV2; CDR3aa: CASSDNDEKLFF; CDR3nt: TGTGCCAGCAGTGACAATGATGAAAAACTGTTTTTT
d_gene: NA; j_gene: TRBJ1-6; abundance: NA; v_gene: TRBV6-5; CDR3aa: CASSIEPEGPLHF; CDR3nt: TGTGCCAGCAGTATCGAACCGGAGGGACCCCTCCACTTT
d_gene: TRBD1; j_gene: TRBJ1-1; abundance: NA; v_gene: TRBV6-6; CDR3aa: CASSGTGWGTEAFF; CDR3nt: TGTGCCAGCAGTGGGACAGGGTGGGGCACTGAAGCTTTCTTT
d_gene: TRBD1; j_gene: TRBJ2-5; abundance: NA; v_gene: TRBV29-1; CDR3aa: CSAQGQGGETQYF; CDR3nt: TGCAGCGCCCAAGGACAGGGAGGAGAGACCCAGTACTTC
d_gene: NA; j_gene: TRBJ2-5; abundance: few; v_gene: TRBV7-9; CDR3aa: CASSSTLVTNTETQYF; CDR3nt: TGTGCCAGCAGCAGTACACTAGTAACCAATACAGAGACCCAGTACTTC
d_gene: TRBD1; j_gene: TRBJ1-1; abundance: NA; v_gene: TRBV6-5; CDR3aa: CASSYRGPNTEAFF; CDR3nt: TGTGCCAGCAGTTACAGGGGGCCAAACACTGAAGCTTTCTTT
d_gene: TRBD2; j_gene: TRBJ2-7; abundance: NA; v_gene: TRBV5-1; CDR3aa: CASSLEIGTSGREQYF; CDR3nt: TGCGCCAGCAGCTTGGAGATCGGGACTAGCGGGAGAGAGCAGTACTTC
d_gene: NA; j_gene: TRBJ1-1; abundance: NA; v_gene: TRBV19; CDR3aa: CASSLQGGTEAFF; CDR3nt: TGTGCCAGTAGTTTACAGGGTGGCACTGAAGCTTTCTTT
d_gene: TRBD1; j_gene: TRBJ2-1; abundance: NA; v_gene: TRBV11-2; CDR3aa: CASSLVGQGRNEQFF; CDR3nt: TGTGCCAGCAGCTTAGTGGGACAGGGTAGGAATGAGCAGTTCTTC
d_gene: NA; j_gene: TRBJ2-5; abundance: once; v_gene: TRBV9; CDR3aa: CASSVGGRQGGETQYF; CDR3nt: TGTGCCAGCAGCGTAGGCGGTCGGCAGGGAGGAGAGACCCAGTACTTC